This T cell receptor (beta chain) was captured in a study of CD8 T cells in ankylosing spondylitis. For this clonotype: Its antigen is as yet unknown.

CDR3 size: 17 residues. CDR1 and CDR2 (germline): LGHNA, YNFKEQ. The V and J ends lost 0 bases and 4 bases respectively, with 16 bases between them. Whole-study findings and limits: Seven to nine highly homologous variants made up a TCR beta motif, and this motif appeared characteristic of ankylosing spondylitis blood.

Quantitative 5'-RACE with molecular barcodes was used to make the TCR beta libraries. Via MiXCR, TCRdb re-called the 5' RACE reads, giving one row per CDR3 protein. The top ten hold 20% to 25% of the sample, which has some 37,000 distinct CDR3 sequences, around 10% seen once. The sample consisted of synovial fluid, either unsorted or a sorted T cell fraction (not recorded which). This rearrangement joins TRBV4-2 to TRBJ2-1; D remains unclear. The clonotype was recovered from a male donor with ankylosing spondylitis. The CDR3 bases are TGTGCCAGCAGCCAAGATGTAGTATCTTTCCTATACAATGAGCAGTTCTTC. This sequence encodes CASSQDVVSFLYNEQFF.